Presented here are 8 T cell receptor beta chains from one specimen sequenced in a study of cytomegalovirus exposure and HLA in healthy donors. The study ran its PCR with 60 Vbeta and 13 Jbeta primers. The table came from immunoSEQ multiplex PCR; TCRdb's copy has only in-frame clones and leaves some out. Among over 110,000 clones, 80% were seen once, and the ten largest hold around 4.1%. What was sequenced was PBMCs. These receptors originate from a man aged 35 to 55 in good health and CMV-seronegative.

The chain employs TRBV29-1 and TRBJ1-1; possible D gene TRBD1, 6 bases. The CDR3 loop spans 14 amino acids. CDR1 and CDR2 from the germline V gene are SQVTM and ANQGSEA. Trimming shortened V by 6 bases and J by 0 bases, and 14 bases separated the two germline ends. In nucleotides, the CDR3 is TGCAGCGTGTCGGAGACAGGCCTGAACACTGAAGCTTTCTTT. The encoded protein is CSVSETGLNTEAFF.

The V call is TRBV6-5, the J call TRBJ2-5; TRBD1 aligns across 7 bases. The J call is doubtful: the DNA matches TRBJ2-7 better. The germline V gene encodes CDR1 MNHEY and CDR2 SVGAGI. The CDR3 covers 13 residues. CDR3 protein: CASSKTGFYEQYF. The CDR3 DNA reads as TGTGCCAGCAGTAAGACAGGGTTCTACGAGCAGTACTTC.

This chain connects TRBV4-3 to TRBJ1-5; D not resolved. Germline CDR1 and CDR2: LGHNA and YSLEER. Trimming took off 0 bases at V and 5 bases at J, with 5 bases between the two ends. The CDR3 covers 13 residues. The CDR3 is CASSQDSDQPQHF. The CDR3 nucleotides are TGCGCCAGCAGCCAAGATAGTGATCAGCCCCAGCATTTT.

The V and J genes are TRBV29-1 and TRBJ2-7; TRBD1 matches at 10 bases. V trimming: 1 base; J trimming: 3 bases; junction bases outside the gene matches: 0. Looked up from germline, CDR1 is SQVTM and CDR2 is ANQGSEA. This CDR3 has 13 residues. CDR3 protein: CSVEGTGGYEQYF. As DNA, the CDR3 is TGCAGCGTTGAAGGGACAGGGGGCTACGAGCAGTACTTC.

V gene TRBV28 combines with J gene TRBJ2-1; 7 bases are shared with TRBD2. Germline CDR1 and CDR2: MDHEN and SYDVKM. CDR3 length: 13 amino acids. Trimming took 5 bases from V and 7 from J; bases not matched to a gene: 5. This CDR3 reads CASSAGDFNEQFF. CDR3 nucleotide sequence: TGTGCCAGCAGTGCGGGGGACTTTAATGAGCAGTTCTTC.

The rearrangement links TRBV29-1 to TRBJ2-7; D is unclear. Trimming removed 4 bases at V and 5 bases at J, with 15 bases between. This CDR3 is 13 amino acids long. Germline assignment: CDR1 SQVTM and CDR2 ANQGSEA. The DNA of the CDR3 is TGCAGCGTTGGGGCGCCTACGTTGGACGAGCAGTACTTC. This encodes CSVGAPTLDEQYF.

This clone was detected once. The chain combines TRBV29-1 with TRBJ2-6, with a weak D call TRBD1 (5 bases). Germline CDR1 is SQVTM and CDR2 is ANQGSEA. Trimming removed 4 bases from V and 4 bases from J, with 11 bases in between. The CDR3 consists of 14 residues. The CDR3 bases are TGCAGCGTTGGTGACAGAGCAGGGGCCAACGTCCTGACTTTC. This translates into CSVGDRAGANVLTF.

The CDR3 region is CASSVIDRPSPLHF. CDR3 nucleotide sequence: TGTGCCAGCAGCGTCATTGACAGGCCTTCACCCCTCCACTTT. The chain couples TRBV6-1 to TRBJ1-6; tentatively, D is TRBD1 (6 bases). The germline V and J ends were trimmed by 6 bases and 9 bases, with 15 bases remaining between them. CDR1 is MNHNS and CDR2 is SASEGT in the germline V gene. CDR3 length: 14 residues.